This T cell receptor (beta chain) was recovered during a study of T cells in Graves' hyperthyroidism and ophthalmopathy. RNA transcripts yielded amplified TCR beta CDR3 regions. HTBI primers were used for first-round RT-PCR of the TCR CDR3. TCRdb recomputed calls from the multiplex PCR reads with MiXCR, one row per CDR3 protein. Of 300,000 to 400,000 distinct CDR3 sequences listed, 21% were seen once; the top ten hold 50%. The sample holds many counts of this clonotype. This clonotype was sampled from a woman in her forties or fifties with Graves' hyperthyroidism. The sequencing input was blood.

CDR3 sequence (DNA): TGTGCCAGCAGCACTAGTTTTTATGAGCAGTTCTTC. It encodes CASSTSFYEQFF. This rearrangement joins TRBV28 to TRBJ2-1, with D tentatively TRBD2 (5 bases). The V end lost 6 bases, the J end lost 8 bases, and 11 bases lay between the germline ends. Germline V CDR1 and CDR2: MDHEN, SYDVKM. CDR3 length: 12 residues.